One sample yielded the 3 T cell receptor beta chains listed below, sequenced in a study of blood T cell repertoires in COVID-19. Clones were sequenced by immunoSEQ multiplex PCR, and TCRdb holds only the in-frame ones, with some missing. This table has about 170,000 clones, about nine tenths appearing once. The sample was PBMCs or T cells enriched from blood (not recorded which). These receptors all stem from a woman aged 18-30 years who had recovered from COVID-19.

J is TRBJ2-3 and V is TRBV29-1, with D hard to call. The CDR3 consists of 13 residues. The V gene lost 5 bases and the J gene lost 1 base, with 10 bases spanning the gap. Per the germline V gene, CDR1 is SQVTM and CDR2 is ANQGSEA. Written as DNA, the CDR3 is TGCAGCGTTATAGCCGGAGGCACAGATACGCAGTATTTT. Protein sequence: CSVIAGGTDTQYF.

The V call is TRBV15, the J call TRBJ2-3, with D perhaps TRBD1 (6 bases). V dropped 4 bases and J dropped 2 bases, with 10 bases sitting between them. The CDR3 totals 14 residues. Germline assignment: CDR1 LNHNV and CDR2 YYDKDF (reference sequence). The CDR3 DNA reads as TGTGCCACCAGCACTGGACAGACCACAGATACGCAGTATTTT. It specifies CATSTGQTTDTQYF.

The rearrangement uses TRBV30 and TRBJ1-1; perhaps TRBD1 as D (5 bases). V was cut by 3 bases and J by 4 bases, with 18 bases left in between. CDR3 length: 15 amino acids. CDR1 is GTSNPN, CDR2 SVGIG, per germline (reference sequence). CDR3 nucleotide sequence: TGTGCCTGGAGCGGAGCGCGGGGGTTGGCCACTGAAGCTTTCTTT. Translation: CAWSGARGLATEAFF.